The present TCR beta chain was sequenced within a study of T cells in Graves' hyperthyroidism and ophthalmopathy. In regard to this clonotype: Its specificity is unknown.

This CDR3 contains 15 residues. CDR1 and CDR2 from the germline V gene are DFQATT and SNEGSKA (reference sequence). Trimming removed 0 bases from V and 2 bases from J, with 14 bases in between. It was RNA transcripts that yielded the amplified TCR beta CDR3 regions. HTBI primers drove first-round RT-PCR of the TCR CDR3. TCRdb re-analysed the multiplex PCR reads in MiXCR, keeping a single row per CDR3 protein. The top ten clones hold more than 6% of a sample with some 570,000 distinct CDR3 sequences, around 14% of them seen once. Study conclusions and caveats: Model predictions of ophthalmopathy came a median 6.5 months before onset. Using 13 V-J features, a model discriminated ophthalmopathy from stable hyperthyroidism.

Researchers barred patients who had uncontrolled infection, other autoimmune disease, pregnancy or lactation. Sequences were obtained from blood. The rearrangement uses TRBV20-1 and TRBJ2-7; D is perhaps TRBD2 (6 bases). The sequence was collected from a woman between 18 and 30 years old with Graves' ophthalmopathy. CDR3 amino acids: CSARETGTPAYEQYF. DNA of the CDR3: TGCAGTGCTAGAGAGACCGGGACTCCAGCCTACGAGCAGTACTTC.